Included here is one TCR beta chain sequence, with context. The germline V and J ends were trimmed by 5 bases and 5 bases, with 12 bases remaining between them. The CDR3 loop spans 13 amino acids. In germline, CDR1 is SEHNR, CDR2 FQNEAQ (reference sequence). Self-reported history from a screening survey and questionnaire set each donor's cohort. Authors' processing steps: Reference gene primers were amplified, and this amplification served to estimate nucleated cell counts. Assay: immunoSEQ multiplex PCR; the TCRdb copy retains only in-frame clones and omits some. V, J and clone size reflect that table, while D and trimming were determined from the DNA. The table lists approximately 220,000 clones, less than 85% of them singletons. These data come from a study of blood T cell repertoires in COVID-19. Study-wide background: PBMCs, B-cell-depleted T cells, or T cells were the source of the cDNA or gDNA that made up the material.

This TCR was sampled from a man between 40 and 49 years old who had recovered from COVID-19. Sequenced input: PBMCs or T cells enriched from blood (not recorded which). The rearrangement joins TRBV7-9 to TRBJ2-5; D may be TRBD2 (6 bases). The CDR3 region has the DNA TGTGCCAGCAGCGTGGGGGGAGTTGAGACCCAGTACTTC. Translated: CASSVGGVETQYF.